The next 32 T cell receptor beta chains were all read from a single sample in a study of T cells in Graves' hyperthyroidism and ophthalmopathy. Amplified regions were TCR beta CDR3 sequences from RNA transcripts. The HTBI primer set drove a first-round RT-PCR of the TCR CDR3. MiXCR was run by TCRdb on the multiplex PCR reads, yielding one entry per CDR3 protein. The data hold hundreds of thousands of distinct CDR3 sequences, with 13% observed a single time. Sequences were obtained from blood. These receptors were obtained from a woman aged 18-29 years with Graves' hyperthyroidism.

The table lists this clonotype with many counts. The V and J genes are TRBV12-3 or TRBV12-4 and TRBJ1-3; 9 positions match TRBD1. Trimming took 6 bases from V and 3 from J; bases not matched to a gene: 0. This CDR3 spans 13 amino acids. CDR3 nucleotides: TGTGCCAGCAGGACAGGGGGTGGAAACACCATATATTTT. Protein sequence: CASRTGGGNTIYF.

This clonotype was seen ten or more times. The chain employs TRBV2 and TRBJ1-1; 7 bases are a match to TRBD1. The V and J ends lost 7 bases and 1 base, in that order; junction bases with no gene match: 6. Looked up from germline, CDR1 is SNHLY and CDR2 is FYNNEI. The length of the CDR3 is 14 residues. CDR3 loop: CASTTGEGNTEAFF. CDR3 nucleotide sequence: TGTGCCAGCACCACAGGGGAAGGGAACACTGAAGCTTTCTTT.

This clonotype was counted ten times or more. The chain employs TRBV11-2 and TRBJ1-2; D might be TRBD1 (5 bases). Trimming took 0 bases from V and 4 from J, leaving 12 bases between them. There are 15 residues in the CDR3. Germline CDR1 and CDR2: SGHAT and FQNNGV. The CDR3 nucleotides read TGTGCCAGCAGCTTAGATCCCGGGACGGCCTATGGCTACACCTTC. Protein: CASSLDPGTAYGYTF.

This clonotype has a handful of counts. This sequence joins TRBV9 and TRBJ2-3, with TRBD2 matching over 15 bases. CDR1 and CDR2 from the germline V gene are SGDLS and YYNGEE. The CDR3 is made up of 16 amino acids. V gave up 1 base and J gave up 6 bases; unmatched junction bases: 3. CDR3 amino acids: CASSVNGLAGGDTQYF. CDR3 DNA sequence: TGTGCCAGCAGCGTAAACGGACTAGCGGGGGGGGATACGCAGTATTTT.

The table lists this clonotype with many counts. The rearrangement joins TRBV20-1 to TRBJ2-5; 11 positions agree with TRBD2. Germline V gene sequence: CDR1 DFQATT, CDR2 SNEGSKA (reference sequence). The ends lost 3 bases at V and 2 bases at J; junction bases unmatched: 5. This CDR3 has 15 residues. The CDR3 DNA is TGCAGTGCTAGCCCTAGCGGGGGGTATCAAGAGACCCAGTACTTC. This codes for CSASPSGGYQETQYF.

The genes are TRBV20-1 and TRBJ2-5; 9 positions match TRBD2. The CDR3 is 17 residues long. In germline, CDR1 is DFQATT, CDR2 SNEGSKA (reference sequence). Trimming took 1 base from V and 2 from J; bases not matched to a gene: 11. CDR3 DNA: TGCAGTGCTAGAGCCGGGGCTAGCGGGGTGGCTCAAGAGACCCAGTACTTC. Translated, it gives CSARAGASGVAQETQYF.

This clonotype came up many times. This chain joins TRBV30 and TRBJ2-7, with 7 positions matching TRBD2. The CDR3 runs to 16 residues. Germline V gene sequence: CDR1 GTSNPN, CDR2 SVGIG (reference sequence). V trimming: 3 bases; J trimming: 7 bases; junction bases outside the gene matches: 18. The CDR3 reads CAWRGGGWRDSREQYF. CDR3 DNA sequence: TGTGCCTGGAGGGGGGGAGGGTGGCGGGATTCCCGGGAGCAGTACTTC.

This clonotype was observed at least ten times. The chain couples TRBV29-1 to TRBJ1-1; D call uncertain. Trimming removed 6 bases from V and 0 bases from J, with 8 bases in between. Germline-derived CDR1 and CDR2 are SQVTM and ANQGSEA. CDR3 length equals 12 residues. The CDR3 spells CSVGPMNTEAFF. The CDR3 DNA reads TGCAGCGTCGGCCCGATGAACACTGAAGCTTTCTTT.

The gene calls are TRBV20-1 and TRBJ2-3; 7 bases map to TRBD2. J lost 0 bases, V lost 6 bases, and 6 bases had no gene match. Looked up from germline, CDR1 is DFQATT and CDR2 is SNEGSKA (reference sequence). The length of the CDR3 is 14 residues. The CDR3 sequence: CSAGGGWSTDTQYF. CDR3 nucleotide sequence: TGCAGTGCGGGCGGGGGTTGGAGCACAGATACGCAGTATTTT.

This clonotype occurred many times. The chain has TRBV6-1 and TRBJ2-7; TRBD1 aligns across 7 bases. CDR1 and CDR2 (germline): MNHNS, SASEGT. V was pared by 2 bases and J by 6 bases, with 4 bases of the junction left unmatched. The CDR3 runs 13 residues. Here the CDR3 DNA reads TGTGCCAGCAGTGAATTCCGGACAGGCGAGCAGTACTTC. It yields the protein CASSEFRTGEQYF.

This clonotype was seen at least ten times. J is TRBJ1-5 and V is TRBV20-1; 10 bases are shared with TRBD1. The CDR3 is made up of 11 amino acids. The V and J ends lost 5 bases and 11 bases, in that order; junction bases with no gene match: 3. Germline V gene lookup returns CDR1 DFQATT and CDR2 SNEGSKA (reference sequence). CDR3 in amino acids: CSARTGGAQHF. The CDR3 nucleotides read TGCAGTGCTCGGACAGGGGGAGCCCAGCATTTT.

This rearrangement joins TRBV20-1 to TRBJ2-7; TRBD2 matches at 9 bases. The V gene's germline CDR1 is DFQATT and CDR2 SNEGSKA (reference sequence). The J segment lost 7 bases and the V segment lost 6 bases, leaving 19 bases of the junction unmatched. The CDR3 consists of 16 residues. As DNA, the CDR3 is TGCAGTGCAAGGCCTTGGCGACTAGCGGACCGCCGGGAGCAGTACTTC. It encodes CSARPWRLADRREQYF.

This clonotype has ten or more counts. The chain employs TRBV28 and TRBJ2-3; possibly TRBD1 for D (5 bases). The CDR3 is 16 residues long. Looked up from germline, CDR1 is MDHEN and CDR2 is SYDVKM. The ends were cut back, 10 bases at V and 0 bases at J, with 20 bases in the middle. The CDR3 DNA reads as TGTGCCACCTGGTTTGGCAGGGCCGATAGCACAGATACGCAGTATTTT. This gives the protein CATWFGRADSTDTQYF.

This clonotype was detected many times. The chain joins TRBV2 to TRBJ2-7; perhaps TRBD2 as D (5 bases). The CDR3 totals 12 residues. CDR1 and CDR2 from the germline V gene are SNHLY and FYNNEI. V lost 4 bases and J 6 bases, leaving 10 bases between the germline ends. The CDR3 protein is CASSGEGREQYF. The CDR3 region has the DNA TGTGCCAGCAGTGGAGAGGGCCGCGAGCAGTACTTC. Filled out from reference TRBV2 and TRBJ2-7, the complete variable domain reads EPEVTQTPSHQVTQMGQEVILRCVPISNHLYFYWYRQILGQKVEFLVSFYNNEISEKSEIFDDQFSVERPDGSNFTLKIRSTKLEDSAMYFCASSGEGREQYFGPGTRLTVT.

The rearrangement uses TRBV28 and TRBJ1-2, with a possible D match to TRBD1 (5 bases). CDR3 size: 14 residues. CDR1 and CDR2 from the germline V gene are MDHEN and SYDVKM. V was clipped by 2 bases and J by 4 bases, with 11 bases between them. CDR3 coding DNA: TGTGCCAGCAGTTTAGGGGGGGAGGGCTATGGCTACACCTTC. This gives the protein CASSLGGEGYGYTF.

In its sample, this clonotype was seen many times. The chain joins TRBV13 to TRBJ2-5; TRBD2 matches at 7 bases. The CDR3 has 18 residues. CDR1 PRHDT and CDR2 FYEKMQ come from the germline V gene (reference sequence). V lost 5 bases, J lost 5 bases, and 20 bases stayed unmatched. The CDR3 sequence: CASSADRYRAGIEETQYF. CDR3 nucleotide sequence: TGTGCCAGCAGCGCCGACAGATATCGAGCGGGAATAGAGGAGACCCAGTACTTC.

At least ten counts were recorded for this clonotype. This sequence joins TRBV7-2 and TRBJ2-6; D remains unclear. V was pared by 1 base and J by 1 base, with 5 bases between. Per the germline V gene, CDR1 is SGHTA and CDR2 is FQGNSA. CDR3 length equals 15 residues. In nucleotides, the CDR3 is TGTGCCAGCAGCTTAGTACCTTCTGGGGCCAACGTCCTGACTTTC. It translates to CASSLVPSGANVLTF.

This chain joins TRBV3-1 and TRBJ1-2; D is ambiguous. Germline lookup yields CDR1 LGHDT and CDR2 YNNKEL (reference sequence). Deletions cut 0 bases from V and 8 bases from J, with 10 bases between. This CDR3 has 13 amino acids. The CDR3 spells CASSQEPMKGYTF. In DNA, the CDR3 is TGTGCCAGCAGCCAAGAGCCGATGAAGGGCTACACCTTC.

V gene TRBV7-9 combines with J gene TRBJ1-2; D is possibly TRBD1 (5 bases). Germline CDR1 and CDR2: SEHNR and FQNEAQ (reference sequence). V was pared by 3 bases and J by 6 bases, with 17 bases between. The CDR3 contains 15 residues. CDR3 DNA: TGTGCCAGCAGCTTGGGGGGACGCCCCTTAGATGGCTACACCTTC. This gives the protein CASSLGGRPLDGYTF. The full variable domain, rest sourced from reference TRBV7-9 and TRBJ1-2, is DTGVSQNPRHKITKRGQNVTFRCDPISEHNRLYWYRQTLGQGPEFLTYFQNEAQLEKSRLLSDRFSAERPKGSFSTLEIQRTEQGDSAMYLCASSLGGRPLDGYTFGSGTRLTVV.

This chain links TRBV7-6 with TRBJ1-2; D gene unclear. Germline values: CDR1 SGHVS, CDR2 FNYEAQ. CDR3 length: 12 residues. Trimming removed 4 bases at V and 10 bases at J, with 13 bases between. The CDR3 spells CASSSRGSHYTF. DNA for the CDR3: TGTGCCAGCAGCTCCCGCGGAAGCCACTACACCTTC.

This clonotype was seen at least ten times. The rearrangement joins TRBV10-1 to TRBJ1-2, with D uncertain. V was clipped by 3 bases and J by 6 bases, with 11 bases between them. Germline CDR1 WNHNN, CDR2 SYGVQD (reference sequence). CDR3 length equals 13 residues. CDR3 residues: CASSESLQNGYTF. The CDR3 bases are TGCGCCAGCAGTGAATCATTACAGAATGGCTACACCTTC.

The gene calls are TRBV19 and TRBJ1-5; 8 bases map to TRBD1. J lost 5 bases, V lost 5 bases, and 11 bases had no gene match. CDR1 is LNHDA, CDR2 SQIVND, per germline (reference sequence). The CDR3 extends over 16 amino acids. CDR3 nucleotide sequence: TGTGCCAGTAGTCTTCGGACAGGGAGAAATTATCAGCCCCAGCATTTT. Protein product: CASSLRTGRNYQPQHF.

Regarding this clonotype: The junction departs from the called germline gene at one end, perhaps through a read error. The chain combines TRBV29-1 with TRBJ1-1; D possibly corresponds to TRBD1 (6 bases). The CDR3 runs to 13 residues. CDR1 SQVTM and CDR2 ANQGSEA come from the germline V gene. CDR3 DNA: TGCGGCGTGATAGGGGGTCTGAACACTGAAGCTTTCTTT. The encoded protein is CGVIGGLNTEAFF.

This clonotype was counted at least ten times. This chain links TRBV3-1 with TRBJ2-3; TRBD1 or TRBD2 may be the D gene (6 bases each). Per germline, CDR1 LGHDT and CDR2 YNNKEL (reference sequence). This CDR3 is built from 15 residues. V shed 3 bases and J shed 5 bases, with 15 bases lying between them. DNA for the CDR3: TGTGCCAGCAGCCAGGGGGGCACTGCCGGAGATACGCAGTATTTT. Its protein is CASSQGGTAGDTQYF.

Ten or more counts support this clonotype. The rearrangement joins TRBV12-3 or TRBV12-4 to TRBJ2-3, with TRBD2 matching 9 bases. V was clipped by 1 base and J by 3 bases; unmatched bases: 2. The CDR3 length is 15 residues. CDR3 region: CASSLEGLATDTQYF. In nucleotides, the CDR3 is TGTGCCAGCAGTTTAGAGGGACTAGCTACAGATACGCAGTATTTT.

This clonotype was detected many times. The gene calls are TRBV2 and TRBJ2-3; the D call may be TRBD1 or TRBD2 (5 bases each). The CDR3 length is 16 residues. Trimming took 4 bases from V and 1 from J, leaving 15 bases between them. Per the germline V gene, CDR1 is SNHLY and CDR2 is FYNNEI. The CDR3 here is CASSVGTLEGTDTQYF. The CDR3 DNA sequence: TGTGCCAGCAGTGTTGGGACCCTCGAGGGCACAGATACGCAGTATTTT. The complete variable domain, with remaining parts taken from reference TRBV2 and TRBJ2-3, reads EPEVTQTPSHQVTQMGQEVILRCVPISNHLYFYWYRQILGQKVEFLVSFYNNEISEKSEIFDDQFSVERPDGSNFTLKIRSTKLEDSAMYFCASSVGTLEGTDTQYFGPGTRLTVL.

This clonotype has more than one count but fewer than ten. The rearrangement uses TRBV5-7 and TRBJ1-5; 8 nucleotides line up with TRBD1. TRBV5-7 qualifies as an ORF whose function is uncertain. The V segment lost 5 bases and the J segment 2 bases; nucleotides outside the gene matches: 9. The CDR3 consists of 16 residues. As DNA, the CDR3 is TGTGCCAGCAGTTCACTAGGACAGGGTGGCAATCAGCCCCAGCATTTT. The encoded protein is CASSSLGQGGNQPQHF.

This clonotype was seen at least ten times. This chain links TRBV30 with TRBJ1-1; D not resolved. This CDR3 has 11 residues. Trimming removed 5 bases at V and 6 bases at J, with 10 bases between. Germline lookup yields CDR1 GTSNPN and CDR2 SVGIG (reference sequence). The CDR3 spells CAWAPSAEAFF. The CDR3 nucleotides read TGTGCCTGGGCGCCGTCCGCTGAAGCTTTCTTT.

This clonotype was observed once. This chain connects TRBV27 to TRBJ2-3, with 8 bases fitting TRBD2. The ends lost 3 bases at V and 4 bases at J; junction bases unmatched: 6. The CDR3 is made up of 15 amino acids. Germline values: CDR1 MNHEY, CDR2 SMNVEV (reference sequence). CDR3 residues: CASSLVAGFSDTQYF. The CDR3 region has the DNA TGTGCCAGCAGTTTGGTAGCGGGGTTTTCAGATACGCAGTATTTT.

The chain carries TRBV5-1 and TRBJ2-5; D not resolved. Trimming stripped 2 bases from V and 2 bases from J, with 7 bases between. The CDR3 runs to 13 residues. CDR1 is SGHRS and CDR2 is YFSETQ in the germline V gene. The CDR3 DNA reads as TGCGCCAGCAGCTTCGTCCTACAAGAGACCCAGTACTTC. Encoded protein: CASSFVLQETQYF.

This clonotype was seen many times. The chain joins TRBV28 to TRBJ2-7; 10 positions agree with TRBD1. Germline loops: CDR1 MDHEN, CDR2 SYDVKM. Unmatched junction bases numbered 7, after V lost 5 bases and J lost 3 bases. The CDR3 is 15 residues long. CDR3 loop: CASSPPGQGNYEQYF. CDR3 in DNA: TGTGCCAGCAGTCCGCCGGGACAGGGGAACTACGAGCAGTACTTC.

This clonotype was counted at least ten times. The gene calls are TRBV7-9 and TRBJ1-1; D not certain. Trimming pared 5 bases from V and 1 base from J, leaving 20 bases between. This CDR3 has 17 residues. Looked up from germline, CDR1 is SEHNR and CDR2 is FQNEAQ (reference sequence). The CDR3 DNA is TGTGCCAGCAGCCCCTCCACGGGTGGGCAGAGGAACACTGAAGCTTTCTTT. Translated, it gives CASSPSTGGQRNTEAFF. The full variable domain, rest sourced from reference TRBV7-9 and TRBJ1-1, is DTGVSQNPRHKITKRGQNVTFRCDPISEHNRLYWYRQTLGQGPEFLTYFQNEAQLEKSRLLSDRFSAERPKGSFSTLEIQRTEQGDSAMYLCASSPSTGGQRNTEAFFGQGTRLTVV.